Listed below are T cell receptor beta chains from one sample, sequenced in a study of T cell changes during pregnancy in multiple sclerosis. The assay was immunoSEQ multiplex PCR, and TCRdb's table has in-frame clones only and misses some. This sample yields some 20,000 clones, of which 75% to 90% are seen a single time; under 1.3% belongs to the top ten. Source: CD4+ T cells from peripheral blood mononuclear cells, taken in the first trimester of pregnancy. All receptors derive from a female donor in good health, enrolled as a control in a pregnancy study. CDR3s include the opening cysteine and the closing phenylalanine or tryptophan. A D gene is named only where the DNA matches it firmly. Clone size is shown for a subset of rows, as once, few, many or a class of expanded clone.

TRBJ2-1 | TRBV4-2 | TRBD2 | few | CASSQITSGGENEQFF | TGTGCCAGCAGCCAAATCACTAGCGGGGGGGAGAATGAGCAGTTCTTC
TRBJ2-1 | TRBV19 | TRBD2 | NA | CASKVLAGGVHEQFF | TGTGCCAGTAAAGTTTTAGCGGGAGGAGTGCATGAGCAGTTCTTC
TRBJ2-5 | TRBV6-1 | TRBD1 | NA | CASILGTGWKETQYF | TGTGCCAGCATACTTGGGACAGGGTGGAAAGAGACCCAGTACTTC
TRBJ2-2 | TRBV15 | NA | NA | CATTSTETGELFF | TGTGCCACCACCTCGACTGAAACCGGGGAGCTGTTTTTT
TRBJ2-2 | TRBV11-3 | TRBD1 | NA | CASSPGTGSTGELFF | TGTGCCAGCAGCCCCGGGACAGGGAGCACCGGGGAGCTGTTTTTT
TRBJ1-1 | TRBV7-8 | NA | few | CASSLEAGMNTEAFF | TGTGCCAGCAGCTTAGAGGCAGGGATGAACACTGAAGCTTTCTTT
TRBJ2-3 | TRBV29-1 | TRBD2 | NA | CSVRPGGLADTQYF | TGCAGCGTCCGGCCGGGAGGACTGGCGGATACGCAGTATTTT
TRBJ2-2 | TRBV5-6 | TRBD2 | NA | CASSLLAGVAGELFF | TGTGCCAGCAGCTTGTTAGCGGGAGTGGCCGGGGAGCTGTTTTTT
TRBJ2-7 | TRBV7-9 | TRBD1 | NA | CASSETGGDGYEQYF | TGTGCCAGCAGCGAAACAGGGGGCGATGGCTACGAGCAGTACTTC
TRBJ2-5 | TRBV11-2 | NA | NA | CASSPQSGGETQYF | TGTGCCAGCAGCCCACAGTCCGGGGGAGAGACCCAGTACTTC
TRBJ2-7 | TRBV6-6 | TRBD2 | NA | CASSSGLAVYEQYF | TGTGCCAGCAGTTCGGGACTAGCGGTCTACGAGCAGTACTTC
TRBJ2-5 | TRBV28 | TRBD1 | NA | CASSRTGGYQETQYF | TGTGCCAGCAGTCGGACAGGGGGATACCAAGAGACCCAGTACTTC
TRBJ2-5 | TRBV9 | NA | NA | CASSVAAPSFQETQYF | TGTGCCAGCAGCGTGGCGGCGCCATCCTTCCAAGAGACCCAGTACTTC
TRBJ2-7 | TRBV2 | TRBD1 | NA | CASSLGQPSEQYF | TGTGCCAGCAGTTTGGGACAGCCGAGCGAGCAGTACTTC
TRBJ1-2 | TRBV6-6 | TRBD1 | NA | CASSYLTGNYGYTF | TGTGCCAGCAGTTACCTGACAGGGAACTATGGCTACACCTTC